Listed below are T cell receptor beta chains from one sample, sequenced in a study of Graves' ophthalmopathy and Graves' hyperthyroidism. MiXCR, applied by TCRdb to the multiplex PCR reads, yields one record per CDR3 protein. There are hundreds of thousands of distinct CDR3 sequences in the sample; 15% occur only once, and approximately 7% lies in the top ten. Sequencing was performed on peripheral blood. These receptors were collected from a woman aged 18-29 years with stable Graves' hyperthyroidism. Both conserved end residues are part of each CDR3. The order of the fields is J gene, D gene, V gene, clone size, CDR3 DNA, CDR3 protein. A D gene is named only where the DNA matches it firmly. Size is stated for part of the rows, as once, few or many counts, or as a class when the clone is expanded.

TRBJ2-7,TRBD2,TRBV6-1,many,TGTGCCAGCAGTGAAGGGACTAGCGGGGCCTACGAGCAGTACTTC,CASSEGTSGAYEQYF
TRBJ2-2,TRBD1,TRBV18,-,TGTGCCAGCTCACCTGGACAGGGGGCAAGAGGCACCGGGGAGCTGTTTTTT,CASSPGQGARGTGELFF
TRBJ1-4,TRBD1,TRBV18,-,TGTGCCAGCTCACCACCGGGACAGTACGCAACTAATGAAAAACTGTTTTTT,CASSPPGQYATNEKLFF
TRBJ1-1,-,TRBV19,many,TGTGCCAGTAGTATAGTGGCACTGCAGGGAGCTGAAGCTTTCTTT,CASSIVALQGAEAFF
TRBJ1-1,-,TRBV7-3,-,TGTGGCAGCAGCCTTGGACGGCTGAACACTGAAGCTTTCTTT,CGSSLGRLNTEAFF
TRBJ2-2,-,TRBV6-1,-,TGTGCCAGCACCGAAAGGGATCGCCAATATTTT,CASTERDRQYF
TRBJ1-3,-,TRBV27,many,TGTGCCAGCAGTAGGGCTCGAGGAAACACCATATATTTT,CASSRARGNTIYF
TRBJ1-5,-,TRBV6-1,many,TGTGCCAGCAGTGAACTGATGAGCAATCAGCCCCAGCATTTT,CASSELMSNQPQHF
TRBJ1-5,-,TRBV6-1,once,TGTGCCAGCACAGTTCGCGGGCAGCCCCAGCATTTT,CASTVRGQPQHF
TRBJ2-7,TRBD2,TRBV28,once,TGTGCCAGCACCCAGATGGCGGGGGGGCCTTTGTACGAGCAGTACTTC,CASTQMAGGPLYEQYF